This section outlines one T cell receptor (beta chain) sequence together with its context. Germline values: CDR1 SNHLY, CDR2 FYNNEI. The CDR3 is 14 residues long. V lost 3 bases, J lost 4 bases, and 12 bases lay in between. Per the original methods: It was from reference gene primer amplification that nucleated cell counts were estimated. Profiling relied on immunoSEQ multiplex PCR, and the TCRdb table lists in-frame clones only, not all of them. Clonal size and the V and J genes are those of that table, whereas D and trimming came from the DNA. The sample shows about 160,000 clones, approximately 88% of them seen only once. This entry is derived from a study of blood T cell repertoires in COVID-19.

Sequenced: PBMCs or T cells enriched from blood (not recorded which). V usage is TRBV2 and J usage is TRBJ1-2, with unresolved D. This clonotype was sampled from a woman in her forties or fifties who had recovered from COVID-19. The CDR3 region is CASSDSYSGYGYTF. The CDR3 DNA sequence: TGTGCCAGCAGTGATTCTTACTCGGGCTATGGCTACACCTTC.